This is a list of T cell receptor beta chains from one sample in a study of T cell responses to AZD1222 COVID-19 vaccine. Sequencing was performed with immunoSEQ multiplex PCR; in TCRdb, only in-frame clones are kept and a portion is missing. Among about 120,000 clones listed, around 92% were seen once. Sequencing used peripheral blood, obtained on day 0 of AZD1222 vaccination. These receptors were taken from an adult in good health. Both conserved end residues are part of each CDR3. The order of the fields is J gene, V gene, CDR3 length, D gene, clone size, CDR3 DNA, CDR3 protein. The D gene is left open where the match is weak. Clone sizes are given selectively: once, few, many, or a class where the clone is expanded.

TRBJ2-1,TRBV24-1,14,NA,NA,TGTGCCACCAGTGACATGGACAGAGAGAATGAGCAGTTCTTC,CATSDMDRENEQFF
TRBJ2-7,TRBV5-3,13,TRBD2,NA,TGTGCCAGAAGCCTGGGACTATCCTACGAGCAGTACTTC,CARSLGLSYEQYF
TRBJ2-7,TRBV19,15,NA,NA,TGTGCCAGTAGTATAAACAGTAGACCCCCTTACGAGCAGTACTTC,CASSINSRPPYEQYF
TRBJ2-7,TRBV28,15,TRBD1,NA,TGTGCCAGCAGTTTCGCCGGGACAGGGGCCTACGAGCAGTACTTC,CASSFAGTGAYEQYF
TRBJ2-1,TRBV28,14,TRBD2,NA,TGTGCCAGCAGTCCGGGACTAGAGTACAATGAGCAGTTCTTC,CASSPGLEYNEQFF
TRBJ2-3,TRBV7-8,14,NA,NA,TGTGCCAGCAGCTTGATGGCCAGCACAGATACGCAGTATTTT,CASSLMASTDTQYF
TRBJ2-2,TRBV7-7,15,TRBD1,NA,TGTGCCAGCAGCGAAACAGGGGGGTACACCGGGGAGCTGTTTTTT,CASSETGGYTGELFF
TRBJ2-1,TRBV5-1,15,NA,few,TGCGCCAGCAGCTCGGGACTCCTCTCAAGCGATGAGCAGTTCTTC,CASSSGLLSSDEQFF
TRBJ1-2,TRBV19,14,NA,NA,TGTGCCAGTAGTATAGGCTCAAGGACGGGTGGCTACACCTTC,CASSIGSRTGGYTF
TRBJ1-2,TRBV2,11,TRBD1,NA,TGTGCCAGCACAGGGGGGTATGGCTACACCTTC,CASTGGYGYTF
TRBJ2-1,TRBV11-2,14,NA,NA,TGTGCCAGCAGCTTAGCGGGGGCTAGGTATGAGCAGTTCTTC,CASSLAGARYEQFF
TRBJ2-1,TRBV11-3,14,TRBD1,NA,TGTGCCAGCAGCCCAGGGGGATCGTACAATGAGCAGTTCTTC,CASSPGGSYNEQFF
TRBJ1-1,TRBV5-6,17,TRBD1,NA,TGTGCCAGCAGCTTCTGGGGACAGGGGGAATGGAACACTGAAGCTTTCTTT,CASSFWGQGEWNTEAFF
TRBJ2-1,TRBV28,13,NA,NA,TGTGCCAGCAGTGCGGGACAGCGGAATGAGCAGTTCTTC,CASSAGQRNEQFF
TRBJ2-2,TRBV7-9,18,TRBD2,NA,TGTGCCAGCAGCTCCCGTCCCCCGGGACTAGCGGGAGGAGGGGAGCTGTTTTTT,CASSSRPPGLAGGGELFF
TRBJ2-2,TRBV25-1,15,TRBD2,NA,TGTGCCAGCAGTGGGGGACTAGCGACCACCGGGGAGCTGTTTTTT,CASSGGLATTGELFF
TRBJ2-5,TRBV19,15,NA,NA,TGTGCCAGTAGTACCCACCCGGAGGGGGGAGAGACCCAGTACTTC,CASSTHPEGGETQYF
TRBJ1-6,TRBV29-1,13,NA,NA,TGCAGCGTCCAAACAGTGGGTAATTCACCCCTCCACTTT,CSVQTVGNSPLHF
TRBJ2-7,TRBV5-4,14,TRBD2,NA,TGTGCCAGCAGCTTGGCCGGGAGGGCCTACGAGCAGTACTTC,CASSLAGRAYEQYF
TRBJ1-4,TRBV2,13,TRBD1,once,TGTGCCAGCAGTGCAGGACAGGGGTTGCAACTGTTTTTT,CASSAGQGLQLFF
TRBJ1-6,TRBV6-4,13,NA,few,TGTGCCAGCAGTGAGGGGGAGGCTTCACCCCTCCACTTT,CASSEGEASPLHF
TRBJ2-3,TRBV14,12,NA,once,TGTGCCAGCAGTCCAAGAACGGATACGCAGTATTTT,CASSPRTDTQYF
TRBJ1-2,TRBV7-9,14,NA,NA,TGTGCCAGCAGCTCACTACAGGGTCGGACAGGCTACACCTTC,CASSSLQGRTGYTF
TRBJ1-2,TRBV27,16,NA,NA,TGTGCCAGCAGTTTATCCCTCGGGACGGCTGATTATGGCTACACCTTC,CASSLSLGTADYGYTF
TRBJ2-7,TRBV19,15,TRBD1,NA,TGTGCCAGTAGTAACCACGGACAGGGAGGCTACGAGCAGTACTTC,CASSNHGQGGYEQYF
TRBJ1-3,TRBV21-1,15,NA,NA,TGTGCCAGCAGCAAAGGAGGACCCCATAGGGACACCATATATTTT,CASSKGGPHRDTIYF
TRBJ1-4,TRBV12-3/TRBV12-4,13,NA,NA,TGTGCCAGTGGGGACACCTCTAATGAAAAACTGTTTTTT,CASGDTSNEKLFF